What follows is one T cell receptor beta chain and its context. Antigen: not known. This sample includes further DNA sequences coding for the same CDR3. The data originate from a study of shared clonotypes between healthy human individuals. Findings and limits, study-wide: Relative to clonotypes present in all four donors, those not shared had lower generation probabilities.

Assay used: immunoSEQ multiplex PCR; TCRdb lists only in-frame clones, some missing. This sample carries 2.5 million or so clones, approximately 90% of them seen once, and the ten largest clones take roughly 0.13%. The clonotype comes from a man younger than 30 in good health. Source material: naive CD4+ T cells sorted from blood. Subset given: CD45RA+ positively selected.

CDR3 sequence reads: CASSLAVAADTQYF. The CDR3 DNA reads TGTGCCAGCAGCTTAGCCGTAGCGGCAGATACGCAGTATTTT. The chain recombines TRBV7-2 with TRBJ2-3, with a weak D call TRBD2 (6 bases). The germline V gene has CDR1 SGHTA and CDR2 FQGNSA. V lost 0 bases to trimming and J lost 4 bases, with 8 bases between them. This CDR3 region has 14 residues.